This T cell receptor beta chain was captured in a study of blood T cell repertoires in COVID-19. Clones were sequenced by immunoSEQ multiplex PCR, and TCRdb holds only the in-frame ones, with some missing. This table holds around 300,000 clones, about 93% found once. Looked up from germline, CDR1 is MDHEN and CDR2 is SYDVKM. J was trimmed by 4 bases and V by 6 bases; bases with no gene match: 15. The CDR3 is 16 residues long. The source of this sequence is a woman aged 25 to 39 with COVID-19, enrolled during active disease. The chain is built from TRBV28 and TRBJ2-7, with TRBD2 matching 7 bases. Sequenced sample: peripheral blood. CDR3 loop: CASRREGRGGRYEQYF. The CDR3 DNA is TGTGCCAGCAGACGAGAGGGGCGAGGCGGGAGATACGAGCAGTACTTC.